The 7 T cell receptor beta chains given below trace back to one sample, sequenced in a study of T-cell reconstitution after alpha-beta-depleted transplantation in children. Unique molecular identifiers tagged the TCRbeta library. TCRdb re-derived calls from the PCR reads in MiXCR, one entry per CDR3 protein. In the table there are approximately 490,000 distinct CDR3 sequences, 10% of which are singletons. The sample was PBMCs, taken before TCRalphabeta/CD19-depleted stem cell transplant. Receptor source: a child aged 2 to 10 with inherited bone marrow failure, due to receive a stem cell transplant.

This clonotype appeared many times. The chain combines TRBV18 with TRBJ2-7; D possibly matches TRBD1 or TRBD2 (5 bases each). The V and J ends lost 4 bases and 6 bases respectively, with 25 bases between them. Germline-derived CDR1 and CDR2 are KGHSH and LQKENI. The CDR3 runs 17 residues. CDR3: CASSRVGTANVEGEQYF. The CDR3 DNA reads TGTGCCAGCTCACGCGTCGGGACCGCCAACGTAGAGGGCGAGCAGTACTTC.

The chain is built from TRBV7-2 and TRBJ2-7; 7 bases are a match to TRBD2. The CDR3 is 15 amino acids. The germline V gene has CDR1 SGHTA and CDR2 FQGNSA. The J segment lost 4 bases and the V segment lost 0 bases, leaving 6 bases of the junction unmatched. DNA of the CDR3: TGTGCCAGCAGCTTAGCAAGGGGAGGGGTATACGAGCAGTACTTC. Its protein product is CASSLARGGVYEQYF.

The sample holds many counts of this clonotype. V and J are TRBV9 and TRBJ2-2; tentative D call: TRBD2 (5 bases). V lost 4 bases to trimming and J lost 1 base, with 11 bases between them. The CDR3 loop spans 15 amino acids. Germline V gene sequence: CDR1 SGDLS, CDR2 YYNGEE. As DNA, the CDR3 is TGTGCCAGCAGCTATCTCGGGAAGAACACCGGGGAGCTGTTTTTT. It is translated as CASSYLGKNTGELFF.

This clonotype has a count of ten or more. The V call is TRBV6-5, the J call TRBJ2-5; TRBD2 matches at 7 bases. The CDR3 loop spans 17 amino acids. Germline V lookup: CDR1 MNHEY, CDR2 SVGAGI. The V segment lost 1 base and the J segment 5 bases; nucleotides outside the gene matches: 13. CDR3 DNA sequence: TGTGCCAGCAGTTACTGGGATACTAGCGTTGGAGGGGAGACCCAGTACTTC. Amino acids: CASSYWDTSVGGETQYF.

As regards this clonotype: A much larger clone is a single base away; this may be a read error. The genes are TRBV12-3 or TRBV12-4 and TRBJ2-7; no clear D gene. The CDR3 covers 13 residues. The chain's CDR3 is CDSRPVTSYEQYF. The DNA for the CDR3 is TGTGACAGCAGACCGGTCACTTCCTACGAGCAGTACTTC.

This clonotype was detected once. A much larger clonotype is one base distant, so this may be a read error. The V gene is TRBV28, the J gene TRBJ1-3, with unresolved D. Germline loops: CDR1 MDHEN, CDR2 SYDVKM. V dropped 2 bases and J dropped 4 bases, with 12 bases sitting between them. The CDR3 runs 15 residues. CDR3 amino acids: CASSLARAPGNTIYF. In nucleotides, the CDR3 is TGTGCCAGCAGTTTAGCACGTGCCCCCGGAAACACCATATATTTT.

This clonotype was detected many times. J is TRBJ2-6 and V is TRBV5-6, with D possibly being TRBD1 (5 bases). This CDR3 comprises 14 residues. Germline values: CDR1 SGHDT, CDR2 YYEEEE. V was clipped by 9 bases and J by 6 bases, with 16 bases between them. CDR3 nucleotides: TGTGCCACACGGGCTTCAGGGAAGGCCAACGTCCTGACTTTC. It encodes CATRASGKANVLTF.